A single sample gave rise to the 24 T cell receptor beta chains below, sequenced in a study of spatial heterogeneity in lung cancer. Time point described: sample taken at primary tumor resection. Unsorted whole RNA samples from tumor, nontumor lung or frozen PBMC were sequenced. MiXCR was run by TCRdb on the 5' RACE reads, yielding one entry per CDR3 protein. The table includes 3,500 to 5,000 distinct CDR3 sequences, about 9.8% detected once. The specimen was PBMCs, collected at surgery. The receptors shown here come from a male donor with early-stage non-small cell lung cancer.

This clonotype showed up many times. The rearrangement links TRBV11-2 to TRBJ2-3; D is possibly TRBD2 (7 bases). CDR1 is SGHAT and CDR2 is FQNNGV in the germline V gene. The CDR3 totals 14 residues. V lost 8 bases and J 4 bases, leaving 16 bases between the germline ends. The CDR3: CASEGHTSADTQYF. Here the CDR3 DNA reads TGTGCCAGCGAGGGACATACTAGCGCAGATACGCAGTATTTT.

The chain combines TRBV7-9 with TRBJ2-7, with 7 bases matching TRBD1. Germline V gene data show CDR1 as SEHNR and CDR2 as FQNEAQ (reference sequence). The CDR3 spans 14 residues. The junction had 8 bases not matched to a gene; V was cut back by 7 bases and J by 2 bases. The chain's CDR3 is CASIHGDRAYEQYF. The CDR3 bases are TGTGCCAGCATTCATGGGGACAGAGCCTACGAGCAGTACTTC.

This clonotype was counted at least ten times. The chain carries TRBV27 and TRBJ2-3; 8 nucleotides agree with TRBD2. The length of the CDR3 is 16 residues. Looked up from germline, CDR1 is MNHEY and CDR2 is SMNVEV (reference sequence). V gave up 1 base and J gave up 4 bases; unmatched junction bases: 7. The CDR3 region has the DNA TGTGCCAGCAGTTTATTAGCGGGACTAGGCCCAGATACGCAGTATTTT. This translates into CASSLLAGLGPDTQYF.

The table lists this clonotype with a few counts. The CDR3 sequence: CSAPGTSGSAGLYEQYF. In nucleotides, the CDR3 is TGCAGTGCTCCGGGGACTAGCGGGAGCGCCGGGCTCTACGAGCAGTACTTC. The chain carries TRBV20-1 and TRBJ2-7; 14 bases are a match to TRBD2. CDR1 DFQATT and CDR2 SNEGSKA come from the germline V gene (reference sequence). The CDR3 is made up of 17 amino acids. With 5 bases clipped from V and 3 bases from J, the junction kept 12 bases outside the gene matches.

This clonotype came up many times. V and J are TRBV5-4 and TRBJ2-3; TRBD2 agrees at 8 bases. J lost 4 bases, V lost 6 bases, and 13 bases had no gene match. CDR1 is SGHNT, CDR2 YYREEE, per germline (reference sequence). The CDR3 covers 16 residues. As DNA, the CDR3 is TGTGCCAGCACCAACGGCGGGAAAGCGGGGGCAGATACGCAGTATTTT. Translation gives CASTNGGKAGADTQYF.

This rearrangement joins TRBV10-3 to TRBJ1-1, with D tentatively TRBD1 (6 bases). Germline CDR1 ENHRY, CDR2 SYGVKD. CDR3 size: 13 residues. V gave up 11 bases and J gave up 5 bases, with 18 bases separating them. CDR3 bases: TGTGCCGCCCAGGAACAGGGAGGGACTGAAGCTTTCTTT. It translates to CAAQEQGGTEAFF.

This clonotype was seen at least ten times. This chain uses TRBV7-8 with TRBJ2-7, with unresolved D. The CDR3 length is 16 residues. The V end was cut by 3 bases, the J end by 7 bases, with 22 bases between. Germline assignment: CDR1 SGHVS and CDR2 FQNEAQ. CDR3 loop: CASSFPLGLVIQEQYF. The DNA for the CDR3 is TGTGCCAGCAGCTTCCCTCTAGGGCTAGTGATCCAGGAGCAGTACTTC.

Many counts were recorded for this clonotype. The V and J genes are TRBV20-1 and TRBJ2-1; TRBD2 matches at 11 bases. The junction had 16 bases not matched to a gene; V was cut back by 4 bases and J by 5 bases. The germline V gene has CDR1 DFQATT and CDR2 SNEGSKA (reference sequence). The CDR3 length is 18 residues. CDR3 residues: CSATLGLAGGRSHNEQFF. The CDR3 bases are TGCAGTGCTACCCTGGGGCTAGCGGGGGGCCGGAGCCACAATGAGCAGTTCTTC.

With respect to this clonotype: A much larger clone is a single base away; this may be a read error. The chain recombines TRBV4-1 with TRBJ2-5, with 12 bases matching TRBD2. The CDR3 is made up of 17 amino acids. The germline V gene has CDR1 MGHRA and CDR2 YSYEKL. The CDR3 here is CTSSQGGLAGGPGTQYF. In DNA, the CDR3 is TGCACCAGCAGCCAAGGCGGCCTAGCGGGGGGGCCAGGGACCCAGTACTTC.

This clonotype has a count of ten or more. The gene calls are TRBV13 and TRBJ2-5; 10 bases line up with TRBD2. The CDR3 loop spans 18 amino acids. Losses at the gene ends were 4 bases for V and 3 bases for J; bases not matched to a gene: 14. CDR1 and CDR2 (germline): PRHDT, FYEKMQ (reference sequence). CDR3 sequence reads: CASSSTFSGGNLKETQYF. CDR3 nucleotides: TGTGCCAGCAGCTCCACCTTTAGCGGGGGGAACTTAAAAGAGACCCAGTACTTC.

The chain couples TRBV28 to TRBJ2-7, with no clear D. Germline V lookup: CDR1 MDHEN, CDR2 SYDVKM. The V and J ends lost 3 bases and 3 bases respectively, with 15 bases between them. The CDR3 length is 15 residues. The CDR3 loop reads CASSFSFVENYEQYF. Here the CDR3 DNA reads TGTGCCAGCAGTTTTTCCTTTGTTGAGAACTACGAGCAGTACTTC. Full variable domain (remainder filled in from reference TRBV28 and TRBJ2-7): DVKVTQSSRYLVKRTGEKVFLECVQDMDHENMFWYRQDPGLGLRLIYFSYDVKMKEKGDIPEGYSVSREKKERFSLILESASTNQTSMYLCASSFSFVENYEQYFGPGTRLTVT.

Remarks on this clonotype: One end of the junction is discordant with germline, which a read error may explain. The chain has TRBV5-6 and TRBJ2-1; 7 positions agree with TRBD1. The CDR3 is 15 amino acids. Germline CDR1 is SGHDT and CDR2 is YYEEEE. CDR3: CVSSSEILGTVGQFF. CDR3 nucleotide sequence: TGTGTCAGCAGCTCAGAAATACTGGGGACAGTTGGACAGTTCTTC.

This clonotype counts as medium-sized. The DNA for the CDR3 is TGTGCAAGTCGCTTAGGTCCCTCGTCTAGCGGGGGGGCGGAAGAGACCCAGTACTTC. It is translated as CASRLGPSSSGGAEETQYF. The chain carries TRBV12-2 and TRBJ2-5; the table's D gene call, TRBD2, was not cross checked with the DNA. TRBV12-2 is a recognized pseudogene. The CDR3 spans 19 residues.

The table lists this clonotype with many counts. This chain links TRBV28 with TRBJ1-5; TRBD1 matches 11 bases. Germline CDR1 reads MDHEN; CDR2 reads SYDVKM. The CDR3 sequence is 17 residues long. Trimming removed 3 bases from V and 6 bases from J; junction bases left unmatched: 10. CDR3 in DNA: TGTGCCAGCAGTTTCGAGGTCCGGACAGGGGGCTTTCAGCCCCAGCATTTT. Its translation is CASSFEVRTGGFQPQHF.

The V gene is TRBV7-2, the J gene TRBJ2-7; 10 bases map to TRBD1. The CDR3 length is 14 residues. CDR1 and CDR2 from the germline V gene are SGHTA and FQGNSA. After removal of 5 bases from V and 3 bases from J, the junction contained 4 bases not matched to a gene. The CDR3 DNA sequence: TGTGCCAGCAGCCCGGGACAGGGGCTCTACGAGCAGTACTTC. Translated: CASSPGQGLYEQYF.

Note on this clonotype: Germline is not matched at one junction end, which may reflect a read error. The genes are TRBV29-1 and TRBJ2-7, with 9 bases matching TRBD1. Germline loops: CDR1 SQVTM, CDR2 ANQGSEA. The CDR3 is 12 amino acids. CDR3 residues: CSVSGQGFPPSF. CDR3 bases: TGCAGCGTTTCGGGACAGGGATTCCCCCCGTCCTTC.

This clonotype has at least ten counts. The gene calls are TRBV2 and TRBJ2-3; either TRBD1 or TRBD2 may fit D (5 bases each). The germline V gene has CDR1 SNHLY and CDR2 FYNNEI. The CDR3 contains 12 residues. V lost 8 bases and J 2 bases, leaving 8 bases between the germline ends. Here the CDR3 reads CASGDHTDTQYF. CDR3 bases: TGTGCCAGCGGGGACCACACAGATACGCAGTATTTT.

This clonotype was recorded at least ten times. The chain carries TRBV20-1 and TRBJ2-5; 7 nucleotides line up with TRBD2. The CDR3 has 13 amino acids. Germline V lookup: CDR1 DFQATT, CDR2 SNEGSKA (reference sequence). V lost 3 bases to trimming and J lost 5 bases; unmatched junction nucleotides: 6. The chain's CDR3 is CSASQLARETQYF. The CDR3 DNA follows: TGCAGTGCTAGCCAACTAGCGCGTGAGACCCAGTACTTC.

At least ten counts were recorded for this clonotype. This chain links TRBV28 with TRBJ2-3, with 10 positions matching TRBD2. Germline lookup yields CDR1 MDHEN and CDR2 SYDVKM. The junction had 14 bases not matched to a gene; V was cut back by 4 bases and J by 7 bases. The CDR3 length is 17 residues. CDR3 protein: CASSSDGTSAFQNTQYF. The DNA for the CDR3 is TGTGCCAGCAGTTCCGACGGGACTAGCGCCTTCCAGAATACGCAGTATTTT.

This sequence joins TRBV28 and TRBJ2-1, with D possibly being TRBD2 (6 bases). Trimming took 4 bases from V and 7 from J, leaving 20 bases between them. Germline CDR1 MDHEN, CDR2 SYDVKM. This CDR3 has 16 residues. CDR3 loop: CASSSRRGRDGNEQFF. CDR3 coding DNA: TGTGCCAGCAGTTCTCGGCGGGGACGCGACGGGAATGAGCAGTTCTTC.

This clonotype has a count of ten or more. The V and J genes are TRBV2 and TRBJ2-6; unclear D gene. The CDR3 is 14 amino acids. V was pared by 7 bases and J by 0 bases, with 7 bases between. The germline V gene has CDR1 SNHLY and CDR2 FYNNEI. This CDR3 reads CASNRFSGANVLTF. CDR3 DNA: TGTGCCAGCAATCGATTCTCTGGGGCCAACGTCCTGACTTTC.

This clonotype was detected ten times or more. V gene TRBV10-3 combines with J gene TRBJ2-5; tentative D call: TRBD2 (6 bases). Trimming removed 2 bases at V and 1 base at J, with 14 bases between. CDR1 and CDR2 from the germline V gene are ENHRY and SYGVKD. This CDR3 comprises 16 residues. CDR3 DNA sequence: TGTGCCATCAGTGAGATCCGAGCGGGCAGCCAAGAGACCCAGTACTTC. This encodes CAISEIRAGSQETQYF.

In this sample, this clonotype turned up many times. The rearrangement links TRBV28 to TRBJ1-2; 7 bases agree with TRBD1. After removal of 7 bases from V and 0 bases from J, the junction contained 5 bases not matched to a gene. Germline V gene sequence: CDR1 MDHEN, CDR2 SYDVKM. The CDR3 length is 14 residues. The CDR3 reads CASKTGVANYGYTF. In DNA, the CDR3 is TGTGCCAGCAAAACAGGGGTCGCTAACTATGGCTACACCTTC.

There are many counts of this clonotype. The chain couples TRBV5-1 to TRBJ2-2; D may be TRBD1 (5 bases). V gave up 7 bases and J gave up 5 bases, with 15 bases separating them. The germline V gene encodes CDR1 SGHRS and CDR2 YFSETQ. This CDR3 contains 14 residues. CDR3 region: CASGSDTLTGELFF. The CDR3 nucleotides read TGCGCCAGCGGGTCGGACACCCTAACCGGGGAGCTGTTTTTT.